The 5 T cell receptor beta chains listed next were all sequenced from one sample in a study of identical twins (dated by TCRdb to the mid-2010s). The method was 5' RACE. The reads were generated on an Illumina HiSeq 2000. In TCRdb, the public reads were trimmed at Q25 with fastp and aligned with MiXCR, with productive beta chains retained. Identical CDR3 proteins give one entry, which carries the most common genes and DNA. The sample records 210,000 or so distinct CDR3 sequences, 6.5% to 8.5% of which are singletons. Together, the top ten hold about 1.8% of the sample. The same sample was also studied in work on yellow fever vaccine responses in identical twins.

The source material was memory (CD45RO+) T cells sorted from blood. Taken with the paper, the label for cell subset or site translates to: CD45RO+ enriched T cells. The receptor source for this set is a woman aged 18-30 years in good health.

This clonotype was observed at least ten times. This chain's CDR3 is CASSQDSKHYEQYF. CDR3 coding DNA: TGTGCCAGCAGCCAAGACAGTAAGCATTACGAGCAGTACTTC. The chain uses TRBV3-1 and TRBJ2-7, with D unresolved. Trimming shortened V by 0 bases and J by 4 bases, and 10 bases separated the two germline ends. Germline V gene sequence: CDR1 LGHDT, CDR2 YNNKEL (reference sequence). The CDR3 spans 14 residues.

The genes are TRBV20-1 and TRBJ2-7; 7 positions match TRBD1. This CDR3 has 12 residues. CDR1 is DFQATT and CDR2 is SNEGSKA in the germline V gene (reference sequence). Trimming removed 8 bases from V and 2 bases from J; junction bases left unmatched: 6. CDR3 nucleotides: TGCAGTCCCGGGACAGCCACCTACGAGCAGTACTTC. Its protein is CSPGTATYEQYF.

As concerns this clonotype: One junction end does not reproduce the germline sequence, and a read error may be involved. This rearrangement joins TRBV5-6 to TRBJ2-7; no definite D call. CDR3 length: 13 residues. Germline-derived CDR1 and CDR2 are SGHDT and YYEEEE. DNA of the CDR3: TGTGCCATCAGCGACGGGCCCTCCTACGAGCAGTACTTC. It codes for CAISDGPSYEQYF.

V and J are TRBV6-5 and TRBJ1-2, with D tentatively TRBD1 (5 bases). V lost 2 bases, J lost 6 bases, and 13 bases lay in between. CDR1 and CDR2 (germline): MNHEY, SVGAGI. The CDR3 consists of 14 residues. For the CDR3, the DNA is TGTGCCAGCAGTTACCGGGGGGGTCGGGATGGCTACACCTTC. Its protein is CASSYRGGRDGYTF.

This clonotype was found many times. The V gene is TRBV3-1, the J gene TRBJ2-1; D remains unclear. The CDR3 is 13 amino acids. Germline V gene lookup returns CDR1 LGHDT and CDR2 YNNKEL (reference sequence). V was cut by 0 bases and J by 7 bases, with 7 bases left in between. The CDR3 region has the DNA TGTGCCAGCAGCCAAGATATGAGGAATGAGCAGTTCTTC. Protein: CASSQDMRNEQFF.